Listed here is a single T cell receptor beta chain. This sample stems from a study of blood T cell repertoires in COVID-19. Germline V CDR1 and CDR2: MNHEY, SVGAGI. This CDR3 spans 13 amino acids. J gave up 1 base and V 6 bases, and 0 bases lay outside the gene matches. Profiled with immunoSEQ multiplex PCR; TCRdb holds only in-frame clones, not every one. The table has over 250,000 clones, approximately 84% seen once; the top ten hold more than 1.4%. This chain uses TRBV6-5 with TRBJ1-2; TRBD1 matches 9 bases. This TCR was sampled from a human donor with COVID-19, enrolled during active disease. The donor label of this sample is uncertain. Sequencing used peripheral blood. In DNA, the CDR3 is TGTGCCAGCAGGACAGGGGGTAACTATGGCTACACCTTC. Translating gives CASRTGGNYGYTF.